The clone carrying this T cell receptor beta chain was recorded many times. What it binds is not known. V was pared by 5 bases and J by 0 bases, with 14 bases between. The CDR3 is 15 amino acids. The germline V gene has CDR1 DFQATT and CDR2 SNEGSKA (reference sequence). This sample was included in a study of regulatory T cells in long-lasting Graves disease. Points from the study as a whole: Persistent disease was characterized by preferential usage of TRBV28, TRBJ1-2 and TRBJ2-5.

Relying on iRepertoire HTBI primers and Arm-PCR of CDR3 regions, the team built TCR beta libraries. Using its own MiXCR run on the multiplex PCR reads, TCRdb lists one record per CDR3 protein. The repertoire consists of some 320,000 distinct CDR3 sequences, with about a sixth occurring once and the leading ten covering roughly 40%. Described time point: newly diagnosed GD, antithyroid drugs for less than 3 months. RNA isolated from PBMCs was used to make the TCR library. The genes are TRBV20-1 and TRBJ2-1; D might be TRBD2 (5 bases). This receptor was identified in a female donor with Graves disease. Here the sequenced sample was peripheral blood mononuclear cells (PBMCs), taken at new diagnosis, from a patient treated with antithyroid drugs. The CDR3 region has the DNA TGCAGTGCTTACCCGGACTTCCTCTCCTACAATGAGCAGTTCTTC. Translating gives CSAYPDFLSYNEQFF.